The entry below gives a single T cell receptor (beta chain) sequence along with its context. This clone occurred once. Which antigen it targets is not known. There are no base qualities to consult, and no much larger clone falls within one base. One collaborating source in Seattle enrolled patients while the patients were actively infected and followed the patients over time throughout the course of disease. The collaborating institutions used their own protocols to collect whole blood in K2EDTA tubes. For TCRbeta analysis, collaborator samples were shipped as frozen whole blood, as isolated PBMCs, or as DNA extracted from either sample type. The CDR3 runs 12 residues from the cysteine to the phenylalanine. CDR3 DNA is the only sequence kept; it has 36 bases, read in frame from the first base. V drops 4 bases and J drops 7 bases, leaving 11 bases in between. Sequences SNHLY (CDR1) and FYNNEI (CDR2) are obtained from the germline V gene.

These data are taken from a study of blood T cell repertoires in COVID-19 (TCRdb year 2020). At the level of the whole study: Samples covering the acute and convalescent phases of COVID-19 were provided by collaborators in the United States, Italy and Spain. The prospective study material was composed of cDNA or gDNA derived from T cells, B-cell-depleted T cells, or PBMCs. Subjects who had been exposed to COVID-19, were actively infected with it, or had recovered from it provided the deeply sampled blood TCRbeta repertoires that made up the dataset. The repertoires were released in a freely available public database meant as a resource for research on the immune response to SARS-CoV-2. The samples were drawn from two sources: the first 160 participants of the ongoing ImmuneRACE study, and over 950 subjects contributed by 6 global collaborators. A de-identified subject ID, COVID-19 status, age in years and sex were almost always included in the sample metadata. HLA class I and class II types, where available, came from metadata supplied by the sample provider rather than from assay-based typing. Overall study results and their limits: The amount of clinical and demographic metadata varied by source and participant and was provided uncurated.

TCRbeta CDR3 regions were amplified from genomic DNA using the immunoSEQ Assay, a bias-controlled multiplex PCR. The paper's data handling went like this. The number of nucleated cells in each sample was estimated by amplification of reference gene primers within the assay. To quantify the absolute abundance of each unique TCRbeta CDR3 rearrangement, sequence reads were collapsed and filtered. Productive Simpson clonality was computed per sample as the square root of Simpson's diversity index over productive rearrangements. TCRdb took over this immuneACCESS table, retaining in-frame rearrangements with V and J assigned. Such tables are incomplete; in checked studies, under half of the missing clones stem from an unresolved V gene, and the remainder is unexplained. That table gives V, J and clone size, and the DNA gave D and trimming. Here the sample has about 120,000 clones; about 88% occur a single time. The top ten hold roughly 5% of the sample.

The rearranged chain carries TRBV2 and TRBJ2-7, and the D gene may be TRBD1, 5 bases matching. This TCR came from a man aged 55-75 years with COVID-19, enrolled during active disease. Sequencing was done on a sample of peripheral blood. Read as DNA, the sequence is TGTGCCAGCAGTGGCATAGGGGAAGAGCAGTACTTC. It is translated as CASSGIGEEQYF. Outside the CDR3, residues come from the reference TRBV2 and TRBJ2-7 proteins, so the full variable domain is: EPEVTQTPSHQVTQMGQEVILRCVPISNHLYFYWYRQILGQKVEFLVSFYNNEISEKSEIFDDQFSVERPDGSNFTLKIRSTKLEDSAMYFCASSGIGEEQYFGPGTRLTVT.